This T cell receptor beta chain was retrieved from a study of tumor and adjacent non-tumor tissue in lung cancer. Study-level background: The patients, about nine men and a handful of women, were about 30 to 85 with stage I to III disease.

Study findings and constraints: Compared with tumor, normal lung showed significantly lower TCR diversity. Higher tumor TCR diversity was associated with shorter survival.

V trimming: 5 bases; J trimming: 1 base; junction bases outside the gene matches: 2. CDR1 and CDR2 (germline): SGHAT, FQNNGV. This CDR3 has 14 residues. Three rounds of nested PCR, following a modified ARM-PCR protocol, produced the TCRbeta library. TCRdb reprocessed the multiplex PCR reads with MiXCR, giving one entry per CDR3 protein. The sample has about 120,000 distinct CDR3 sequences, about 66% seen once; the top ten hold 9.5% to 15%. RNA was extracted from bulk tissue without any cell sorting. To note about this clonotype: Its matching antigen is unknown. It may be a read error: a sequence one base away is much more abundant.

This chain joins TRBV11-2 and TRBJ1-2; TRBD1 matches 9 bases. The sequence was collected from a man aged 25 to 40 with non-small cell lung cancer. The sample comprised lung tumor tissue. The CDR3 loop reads CASSRTGVNYGYTF. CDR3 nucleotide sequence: TGTGCCAGCAGCCGGACAGGGGTTAACTATGGCTACACCTTC.